Shown below are 16 T cell receptor beta chains from a single sample sequenced in a study of regulatory T cells in long-lasting Graves disease. Documented time point: persistent/refractory GD, antithyroid drugs over 5 years with positive TRAb. Scientists built the TCR library using RNA that was extracted from PBMCs. With iRepertoire HTBI primers and Arm-PCR of CDR3 regions, TCR beta libraries were built. TCRdb processed the multiplex PCR reads anew with MiXCR; each CDR3 protein has one entry. This sample has 250,000 to 300,000 distinct CDR3 sequences, with under 25% found just once. The source was peripheral blood mononuclear cells (PBMCs), collected when the disease was refractory, from a patient treated with antithyroid drugs. These receptor sequences come from a female donor with Graves disease.

There are many counts of this clonotype. The J gene is TRBJ1-1, the V gene TRBV18; maybe TRBD1 (6 bases). Germline V CDR1 and CDR2: KGHSH, LQKENI. The germline V and J ends were trimmed by 5 bases and 10 bases, with 14 bases remaining between them. This CDR3 has 12 amino acids. This CDR3 is CASSTTGKGAFF. The DNA for the CDR3 is TGTGCCAGCTCAACAACAGGGAAGGGAGCTTTCTTT.

This clonotype was detected ten times or more. Its ends do not fully match the called genes, so a read error is possible. The V and J genes are TRBV11-2 and TRBJ2-1; D uncertain. This CDR3 comprises 13 residues. Germline lookup yields CDR1 SGHAT and CDR2 FQNNGV. CDR3 loop: CASRLDSYNEQFF. CDR3 DNA sequence: TGTGCCAGCAGGTTAGACTCCTACAATGAGCAGTTCTTC. Filled out from reference TRBV11-2 and TRBJ2-1, the complete variable domain reads EAGVAQSPRYKIIEKRQSVAFWCNPISGHATLYWYQQILGQGPKLLIQFQNNGVVDDSQLPKDRFSAERLKGVDSTLKIQPAKLEDSAVYLCASRLDSYNEQFFGPGTRLTVL.

This clonotype was observed a single time. V usage is TRBV2 and J usage is TRBJ1-5; 12 bases line up with TRBD1. The CDR3 has 16 residues. With 5 bases clipped from V and 6 bases from J, the junction kept 8 bases outside the gene matches. The V gene's germline CDR1 is SNHLY and CDR2 FYNNEI. This CDR3 reads CASSTGTGGAGQPQHF. CDR3 bases: TGTGCCAGCAGTACCGGGACAGGGGGCGCGGGTCAGCCCCAGCATTTT.

As to this clonotype: This clone may be a read error of a much larger clone one base away. The gene calls are TRBV6-1 and TRBJ2-7; TRBD2 agrees at 8 bases. Germline CDR1 and CDR2: MNHNS and SASEGT. The length of the CDR3 is 16 residues. V was pared by 5 bases and J by 5 bases, with 14 bases of the junction left unmatched. As DNA, the CDR3 is TGTGCCAGCAGTCAGACCTTAACTAGCGGAGGCCACGAGCAGTACTTC. This sequence encodes CASSQTLTSGGHEQYF.

The chain carries TRBV28 and TRBJ1-2, with a weak D call TRBD1 (5 bases). The CDR3 contains 14 residues. The germline CDR1 and CDR2 sequences are MDHEN and SYDVKM. V was trimmed by 6 bases and J by 4 bases, leaving 15 bases between them. The chain's CDR3 is CASSSDSPGYGYTF. The CDR3 DNA reads as TGTGCCAGCAGCTCCGACAGCCCGGGCTATGGCTACACCTTC.

This clonotype was observed at least ten times. The chain couples TRBV28 to TRBJ2-7; 9 bases align to TRBD2. CDR1 is MDHEN, CDR2 SYDVKM, per germline. Trimming removed 5 bases from V and 3 bases from J; junction bases left unmatched: 14. The CDR3 sequence is 17 residues long. CDR3 coding DNA: TGTGCCAGCAGTCAAGTCATTAGCGGGAGCTCTTTCTACGAGCAGTACTTC. Translation gives CASSQVISGSSFYEQYF.

The chain joins TRBV5-5 to TRBJ2-7; D not resolved. The germline CDR1 and CDR2 sequences are SGHKS and YYEKEE (reference sequence). CDR3 size: 15 residues. V was trimmed by 0 bases and J by 3 bases, leaving 13 bases between them. The CDR3 bases are TGTGCCAGCAGCTTGGAGGGAACGGGCTTCTACGAGCAGTACTTC. It translates to CASSLEGTGFYEQYF.

This clonotype came up many times. The chain joins TRBV10-3 to TRBJ1-4; 7 bases fit TRBD1. Germline V gives CDR1 ENHRY, CDR2 SYGVKD. The CDR3 extends over 15 amino acids. V lost 0 bases to trimming and J lost 7 bases; unmatched junction nucleotides: 5. CDR3 sequence reads: CAISESTGWSEKLFF. The CDR3 DNA is TGTGCCATCAGTGAGTCGACAGGGTGGAGTGAAAAACTGTTTTTT.

The rearrangement uses TRBV19 and TRBJ1-5, with D tentatively TRBD1 (5 bases). The germline V and J ends were trimmed by 8 bases and 5 bases, with 13 bases remaining between them. CDR3 size: 13 residues. Germline values: CDR1 LNHDA, CDR2 SQIVND (reference sequence). CDR3 DNA sequence: TGTGCCAGTGCGCAGGGTAGAGATCAGCCCCAGCATTTT. Its protein is CASAQGRDQPQHF.

The gene calls are TRBV28 and TRBJ1-3, with D possibly being TRBD1 (5 bases). V was trimmed by 3 bases and J by 0 bases, leaving 12 bases between them. Germline-derived CDR1 and CDR2 are MDHEN and SYDVKM. The CDR3 is made up of 16 amino acids. The CDR3 sequence: CASSLPPGTSGNTIYF. Here the CDR3 DNA reads TGTGCCAGCAGTTTGCCCCCTGGGACCTCTGGAAACACCATATATTTT.

This clonotype was seen many times. The chain joins TRBV6-1 to TRBJ1-5, with 7 bases lining up with TRBD1. CDR1 and CDR2 from the germline V gene are MNHNS and SASEGT. J was trimmed by 7 bases and V by 6 bases; bases with no gene match: 6. The CDR3 sequence is 13 residues long. CDR3 protein: CASSTTGEQPQHF. The CDR3 DNA follows: TGTGCCAGCAGCACAACAGGGGAACAGCCCCAGCATTTT.

The J gene is TRBJ2-3, the V gene TRBV7-9; no clear D gene. The CDR3 runs 16 residues. The germline V gene encodes CDR1 SEHNR and CDR2 FQNEAQ (reference sequence). Trimming cost V 5 bases and J 3 bases, with 18 bases left between them. CDR3 in DNA: TGTGCCAGCAGCCTCTCCCTGGACGCAACTACAGATACGCAGTATTTT. Its protein product is CASSLSLDATTDTQYF.

This clonotype was seen repeatedly, ten times or more. At one boundary the junction diverges from the germline segment, which might be a read error. The chain has TRBV7-7 and TRBJ2-5; D perhaps matches TRBD1 (6 bases). In germline, CDR1 is SSHAT, CDR2 FNYEAQ (reference sequence). The CDR3 spans 15 residues. CDR3 amino acids: CASSKQGWNGETQYF. CDR3 nucleotides: TGTGCTAGCAGCAAACAGGGATGGAATGGAGAGACCCAGTACTTC.

This clonotype showed up just a few times. This chain connects TRBV18 to TRBJ2-6, with D perhaps assigned TRBD1 or TRBD2 (5 bases each). The CDR3 covers 15 residues. Germline V gene data show CDR1 as KGHSH and CDR2 as LQKENI. V was shortened by 6 bases and J by 13 bases, with 22 bases between the two germline ends. Here the CDR3 reads CASSPRDEAYMVLTF. CDR3 DNA sequence: TGTGCCAGCTCGCCCCGGGACGAAGCTTATATGGTCCTGACTTTC.

This clonotype has ten or more counts. The chain links TRBV7-2 to TRBJ2-7; TRBD1 is a possible D gene (6 bases). Trimming stripped 5 bases from V and 2 bases from J, with 16 bases between. The CDR3 totals 15 residues. Per the germline V gene, CDR1 is SGHTA and CDR2 is FQGNSA. The CDR3 bases are TGTGCCAGCAGCACCACAGGGTTTGGGCCCTACGAGCAGTACTTC. This encodes CASSTTGFGPYEQYF.

This clonotype was recorded many times. The V gene is TRBV29-1, the J gene TRBJ2-7, with D hard to call. The germline V and J ends were trimmed by 3 bases and 3 bases, with 9 bases remaining between them. The CDR3 totals 12 residues. Germline V gene data show CDR1 as SQVTM and CDR2 as ANQGSEA. This CDR3 reads CSVEIEGYEQYF. CDR3 bases: TGCAGCGTTGAGATAGAAGGCTACGAGCAGTACTTC.